The source of this TCR beta chain is a study of T cell responses to AZD1222 COVID-19 vaccine. Worth noting for this clone: Antigen unknown.

V lost 2 bases and J lost 3, with 2 bases in between. The germline gives CDR1 SNHLY, CDR2 FYNNEI. The CDR3 spans 11 residues. General observations from the study: Regions left unmutated in variants are reportedly the target of nearly half of spike-specific TCRs. Clonal diversity may have been underestimated, and the donors were mostly white British, with more females than males.

Only in-frame clones appear in the TCRdb table, and some are missing; sequencing was by immunoSEQ multiplex PCR. The table lists some 200,000 clones, about 92% of them singletons. V gene TRBV2 combines with J gene TRBJ2-7; D is unresolved. This specimen consisted of peripheral blood, obtained on day 0 of AZD1222 vaccination. This receptor was taken from an adult in good health. The CDR3 spells CASSEYYEQYF. CDR3 bases: TGTGCCAGCAGTGAATACTACGAGCAGTACTTC. The full variable domain, in which reference TRBV2 and TRBJ2-7 provide the parts outside the CDR3, is EPEVTQTPSHQVTQMGQEVILRCVPISNHLYFYWYRQILGQKVEFLVSFYNNEISEKSEIFDDQFSVERPDGSNFTLKIRSTKLEDSAMYFCASSEYYEQYFGPGTRLTVT.